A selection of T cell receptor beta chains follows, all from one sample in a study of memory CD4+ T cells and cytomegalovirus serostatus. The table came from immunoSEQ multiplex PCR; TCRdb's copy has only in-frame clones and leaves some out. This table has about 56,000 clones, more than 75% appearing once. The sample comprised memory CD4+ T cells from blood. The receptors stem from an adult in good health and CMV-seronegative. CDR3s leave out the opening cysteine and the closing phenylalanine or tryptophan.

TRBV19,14,ASSIRPTWRGETQY
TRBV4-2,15,ASSPRRDPGRAYEQY
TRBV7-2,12,ASSSSGNTGELF
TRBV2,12,ASSATGKNTEAF
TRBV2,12,ASSELGSQHEQY
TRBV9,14,ASSGLRFANTGELF
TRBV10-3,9,AIREDTEAF
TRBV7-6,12,ASSPQIEGTQLF
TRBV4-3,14,ASSHNGASSTDTQY
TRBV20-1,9,SASRQGVQY
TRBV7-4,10,ASSFNEGAAF
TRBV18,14,ASSPPARGWDGELF
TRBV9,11,ASSVEASTTIY
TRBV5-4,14,ASSLGGRSYNSPLH
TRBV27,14,ASSFRSLSETYEQY